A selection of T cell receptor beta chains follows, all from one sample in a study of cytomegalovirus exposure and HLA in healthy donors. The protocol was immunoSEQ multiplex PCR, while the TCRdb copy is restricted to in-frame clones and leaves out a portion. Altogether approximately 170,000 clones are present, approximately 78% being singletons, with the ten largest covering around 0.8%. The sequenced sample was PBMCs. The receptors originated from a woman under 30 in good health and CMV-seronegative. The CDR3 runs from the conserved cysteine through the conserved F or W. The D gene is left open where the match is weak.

CASSLGRGYRLAGVTGELFF | TRBV5-1 | TRBD2
CASSLLGTGIYNEQFF | TRBV7-3 | TRBD1
CASRQNRGKELAKNIQYF | TRBV14 | -
CASNLYRDRDYEQYF | TRBV28 | TRBD1
CASSLSSGIPDTQYF | TRBV27 | -
CASSMEGSLNYGYTF | TRBV19 | -
CASSSRGTSGTDTQYF | TRBV6-5 | TRBD2
CSVSGDPGLAGSYEQYF | TRBV29-1 | TRBD2
CASSPNPLGRKRNNEQFF | TRBV27 | TRBD2
CATTSGGNEQFF | TRBV5-4 | TRBD2
CASGSPYNEQFF | TRBV7-2 | -
CASSSAYYEQYF | TRBV27 | -
CASAPALAATGELFF | TRBV18 | -
CASSPKIAGEQFF | TRBV11-3 | TRBD2
CASSYKQGYEQYF | TRBV6-5 | -
CASSLGGGGTDTQYF | TRBV7-3 | -
CASSLSGSADTQYF | TRBV27 | -